A selection of T cell receptor beta chains follows, all from one sample in a study of tumor and adjacent non-tumor tissue in lung cancer. A single record per CDR3 protein comes from TCRdb applying MiXCR to the multiplex PCR reads. This sample has about 110,000 distinct CDR3 sequences, with 62% found just once. The sample was distant non-tumor lung tissue. Receptor source: a man aged 55-75 years with non-small cell lung cancer. CDR3s include the opening cysteine and the closing phenylalanine or tryptophan. The order of the fields is CDR3 DNA, CDR3 protein, J gene, V gene, clone size, D gene. A D gene is named only where the DNA matches it firmly. A row's size may be missing; if present it is once, few, many or a size class.

TGCGCCAGCAGCCAAGAAGCCTGGGGGACAGGGGGTCACGGCTACGAGCTGTACTTC,CASSQEAWGTGGHGYELYF,TRBJ2-7,TRBV4-1,NA,TRBD1
TGTGCCAGTGGCCAACTTCGGGATACGCAGTATTTT,CASGQLRDTQYF,TRBJ2-3,TRBV14,NA,NA
TGTGCCAGCAGTCGACAGGGGGCGTATGGCTACACCTTC,CASSRQGAYGYTF,TRBJ1-2,TRBV5-4,many,TRBD1
TGTGCCAGCAGCTTAGAGGGTTTGGGGGCCCAGTACTTC,CASSLEGLGAQYF,TRBJ2-5,TRBV11-2,medium-sized,NA
TGTGCCAGCAGTTTAGGACAGGGGTCGGTTGGCTACACCTTC,CASSLGQGSVGYTF,TRBJ1-2,TRBV6-5,medium-sized,TRBD1
TGCGCCAGCAAATTGGGCCGGGACAGGGTACACAATGAGCAGTTCTTC,CASKLGRDRVHNEQFF,TRBJ2-1,TRBV5-1,NA,TRBD1
TGTGCTAGCAGCCACCCGGGAGGACAGGGGGCGCTTGATCAGAACTTC,CASSHPGGQGALDQNF,TRBJ2-7,TRBV7-9,NA,TRBD1
TGTGCCAGCAGTTCTGGGGGCAGCACGTATGGCTACACCTTC,CASSSGGSTYGYTF,TRBJ1-2,TRBV6-6,NA,NA
TGTGCCAGCAGTCGAGGACAGACCAATGAAAAACTGTTTTTT,CASSRGQTNEKLFF,TRBJ1-4,TRBV6-5,many,NA
TGTGCCAGCGCCCACGGCCAGGGGGTTCAGCCCCAGCATTTT,CASAHGQGVQPQHF,TRBJ1-5,TRBV12-3/TRBV12-4,many,TRBD1
TGTGCCAGCAGTTTCCCGGGACTAGCGGGAAATAACTATGAGCAGTTCTTC,CASSFPGLAGNNYEQFF,TRBJ2-1,TRBV7-9,few,TRBD2
TGTGCCAGCAGTTTTGGCGCGAACACCGAAGCTTTCTTT,CASSFGANTEAFF,TRBJ1-1,TRBV12-3/TRBV12-4,NA,NA
TGCGCCAACAGCCAAGGGCAAGGCCCTGCCGCCGGGGAGCTGTTTTTT,CANSQGQGPAAGELFF,TRBJ2-2,TRBV4-1,NA,NA
TGCGCCAGCAGTGAGGAGGGGGCGCTTACTGGCACTGAAGCTTTCTTT,CASSEEGALTGTEAFF,TRBJ1-1,TRBV5-1,few,TRBD1
TGTGCCAGCAGTTTTGGGGTTCAGTCAGCCCCAGCATTT,CASSFGVQSAPAF,TRBJ1-5,TRBV12-3/TRBV12-4,NA,NA
TGTGTCAGCAGTGGGGCGCCGGGACACCTCTCCTACAATGAGCAGTTCTTC,CVSSGAPGHLSYNEQFF,TRBJ2-1,TRBV2,NA,NA
TGTGCCAGCTCACCACGACAAGGCCGAGGGGGAACCTACAATGAGCAGTTCTTC,CASSPRQGRGGTYNEQFF,TRBJ2-1,TRBV18,NA,NA
TGTGCCAGCAGTTACACTAGCCAAATCGGTGGCGAGCAGTACTTC,CASSYTSQIGGEQYF,TRBJ2-7,TRBV6-5,NA,NA
TGCAGCGCTGCGAGGGCGGAGGGATTAGGGAGTTCGGCAATCTTC,CSAARAEGLGSSAIF,TRBJ2-1,TRBV29-1,NA,NA
TGCAGCGTTGGGGAATCCTACGAGCAGTACTTC,CSVGESYEQYF,TRBJ2-7,TRBV29-1,many,NA
TGCGCCAGCAGCCAAGGGGGGACTGACACAGATATGCAGTATTTT,CASSQGGTDTDMQYF,TRBJ2-3,TRBV4-3,NA,NA
TGCGCCAGCAGCTTCGGATGGGTCGGAGATACGCAGTATTTT,CASSFGWVGDTQYF,TRBJ2-3,TRBV5-1,NA,NA
TGCAGCGTTGCCGGGACAGGCTATGGTTACACCTTC,CSVAGTGYGYTF,TRBJ1-2,TRBV29-1,few,TRBD1
TGTGCCAGCAGTGGAAACAGGTTAATGAACACTGAAGCTTTCTTT,CASSGNRLMNTEAFF,TRBJ1-1,TRBV2,many,NA
TGCAGTGCTAGAAGGGCAGACAATCAGCCCCAGCATTTT,CSARRADNQPQHF,TRBJ1-5,TRBV20-1,few,NA
TGTGCCAGCAGTTTAGCGGGAGGGCCCTACGAGCAGTACTTC,CASSLAGGPYEQYF,TRBJ2-7,TRBV5-1,many,TRBD2
TGTGCCAGCAGCCCCCCGAACGCGGGGGCGACTTACGAGCAGTACTTC,CASSPPNAGATYEQYF,TRBJ2-7,TRBV11-2,NA,NA
TGTGCCAGCAGCCCCCATATTAGCGGGGTGGGGGAGACACAGTACTTC,CASSPHISGVGETQYF,TRBJ2-5,TRBV11-2,NA,TRBD2
TGCAGCGTTGATACAGGGACGAGGGGGCGGGTAGGAATAGATACGCAGTATTTT,CSVDTGTRGRVGIDTQYF,TRBJ2-3,TRBV29-1,NA,TRBD1
TGCAGTGCTTCCACGCGGGAGGGAAAACTGTTTTTT,CSASTREGKLFF,TRBJ1-4,TRBV20-1,many,NA
TGTACCAGCAAAGGGACCTTAGAAAATGAAGGTTTCTTT,CTSKGTLENEGFF,TRBJ1-1,TRBV12-3/TRBV12-4,NA,NA
TGTGCCAGCACAGGGGGGGGAAGCAATCAGCCCCAGCATTTT,CASTGGGSNQPQHF,TRBJ1-5,TRBV12-3/TRBV12-4,many,TRBD1
TGCGCCAGCAGTCAAGACCTATCTAGCGCGGGGGATCTGTTTTTT,CASSQDLSSAGDLFF,TRBJ2-2,TRBV4-3,NA,TRBD2
TGTGCCAGCAGTCCCAAGGAGCTTACCGGGGAGCTGTTTTTT,CASSPKELTGELFF,TRBJ2-2,TRBV11-3,few,NA
TGTGCCAGTGCCCCCTTAGGTGGCAATCAGGCCCAGCATTTT,CASAPLGGNQAQHF,TRBJ1-5,TRBV27,NA,NA
TGTGCCAGCAGACGCGGGACCAACACCTGGGAGCTGTTTTTT,CASRRGTNTWELFF,TRBJ2-2,TRBV6-5,NA,NA
TGCAGCGTCAGGCCGGTCCTTGCCAAAAACATTCAGTACTTC,CSVRPVLAKNIQYF,TRBJ2-4,TRBV29-1,many,NA
TGTGCCGGCAGTTTAGGGGAGCACCAAGATATCCAGTACTTC,CAGSLGEHQDIQYF,TRBJ2-5,TRBV12-3/TRBV12-4,NA,NA
TGCAGTGCTTCCAGACTAGCGGGGTCTTACACAGATACGCAGTATTTT,CSASRLAGSYTDTQYF,TRBJ2-3,TRBV20-1,once,TRBD2
TGTACCAGCAGTTACTTGAAACCCGAGCAGTACTTC,CTSSYLKPEQYF,TRBJ2-7,TRBV6-2/TRBV6-3,NA,NA
TGTGTCAGAAGTTTCCCGGGGTCCCAGCATTTT,CVRSFPGSQHF,TRBJ1-5,TRBV28,NA,NA
TGTACCAACAGCTTAGATGATTCCTACGAGCAGTATTTC,CTNSLDDSYEQYF,TRBJ2-7,TRBV11-3,NA,NA
TGCGCCGGCAGCTTGTTCGGGGGGCGAGGGGAGACCCAGTACTTC,CAGSLFGGRGETQYF,TRBJ2-5,TRBV5-1,NA,NA
TGTGCCAGCAATTTCGGGCAAAAAAACATTCAGTACTTC,CASNFGQKNIQYF,TRBJ2-4,TRBV6-5,many,NA
TGTGCCAGCAGCGTTAGTTCCGGGACAGGGGCTACGTACGAGCAGTGCTTC,CASSVSSGTGATYEQCF,TRBJ2-7,TRBV7-8,few,TRBD1
TGTGTCAGCAGTTATAAAGGGGACAGACACACAGATACGCAGTATTTT,CVSSYKGDRHTDTQYF,TRBJ2-3,TRBV6-5,NA,TRBD1
TGTGTCAGCAGCCTAAGACAGGGAACTAGCGCAGATACGCAGTATTTT,CVSSLRQGTSADTQYF,TRBJ2-3,TRBV6-6,once,NA
TGTGCCACCAGTTCGGGGGAAGGGGGCTACTACAACGAACAGTTCTTC,CATSSGEGGYYNEQFF,TRBJ2-1,TRBV24-1,NA,NA